This T cell receptor (beta chain) was sequenced for a study of CD8 T cells in ankylosing spondylitis. Whole-study findings and limits: Within matched ankylosing spondylitis synovial fluid, disease-linked clones were reportedly significantly enriched. For ankylosing spondylitis blood, a TCR beta motif of roughly 8 highly homologous variants appeared characteristic.

TCRdb redid the calling of the 5' RACE reads with MiXCR, one entry per CDR3 protein. The sample lists around 330,000 distinct CDR3 sequences; more than 9% were seen once. The CDR3 sequence is 15 residues long. Per the germline V gene, CDR1 is DFQATT and CDR2 is SNEGSKA (reference sequence). This clonotype has more than one count but fewer than ten. Its target is unknown. The rearrangement joins TRBV20-1 to TRBJ2-1; weak D call: TRBD2 (5 bases). What was sequenced was blood, either unsorted or a sorted T cell fraction (not recorded which). The TCR was taken from a female donor with ankylosing spondylitis or in good health (not recorded which). As DNA, the CDR3 is TGCAGCGCCCACTCACTAGTCGTCTTCGACAATGAGCAGTTCTTC. It specifies CSAHSLVVFDNEQFF.